These 22 T cell receptor beta chains originate from one sample sequenced in a study of blood T cell repertoires in COVID-19. Clones were sequenced by immunoSEQ multiplex PCR, and TCRdb holds only the in-frame ones, with some missing. The sample has about 400,000 clones; about 90% are singletons. The source material was peripheral blood. The receptor set was obtained from a man between 40 and 49 years old with acute or convalescent COVID-19.

The J gene is TRBJ1-1, the V gene TRBV27; a possible D gene is TRBD1 (6 bases). V was pared by 5 bases and J by 6 bases, with 16 bases between. The germline gives CDR1 MNHEY, CDR2 SMNVEV (reference sequence). The CDR3 is made up of 14 amino acids. CDR3 nucleotides: TGTGCCAGCAGTCATCAGGGGTCGAAGGCTGAAGCTTTCTTT. Translated: CASSHQGSKAEAFF.

The chain carries TRBV12-5 and TRBJ1-4; D is possibly TRBD1 (6 bases). Germline loops: CDR1 LGHNT, CDR2 FRNRAP. Trimming removed 7 bases from V and 4 bases from J, with 13 bases in between. The CDR3 is 14 amino acids. CDR3 loop: CASAADSNNEKLFF. CDR3 sequence (DNA): TGTGCTAGTGCCGCGGACAGTAATAATGAAAAACTGTTTTTT.

The chain uses TRBV5-6 and TRBJ2-3; D is unclear. This CDR3 is 12 amino acids long. The germline V gene encodes CDR1 SGHDT and CDR2 YYEEEE. Trimming removed 4 bases at V and 6 bases at J, with 9 bases between. The chain's CDR3 is CASSLWSDTQYF. CDR3 sequence (DNA): TGTGCCAGCAGCCTATGGTCCGATACGCAGTATTTT.

This CDR3 is CASSYLSGDEQYF. CDR3 DNA: TGTGCCAGCAGCTATCTCTCAGGGGACGAGCAGTACTTC. The chain has TRBV7-9 and TRBJ2-7, with D possibly matching TRBD1 (6 bases). This CDR3 is built from 13 residues. V lost 4 bases and J lost 5, with 12 bases in between. Germline CDR1 is SEHNR and CDR2 is FQNEAQ (reference sequence). Complete variable domain (other parts from reference TRBV7-9 and TRBJ2-7): DTGVSQNPRHKITKRGQNVTFRCDPISEHNRLYWYRQTLGQGPEFLTYFQNEAQLEKSRLLSDRFSAERPKGSFSTLEIQRTEQGDSAMYLCASSYLSGDEQYFGPGTRLTVT.

The chain recombines TRBV6-5 with TRBJ2-7, with D possibly TRBD2 on 5 matching bases. CDR3 size: 15 residues. Germline-derived CDR1 and CDR2 are MNHEY and SVGAGI. With 7 bases removed from V and 1 base from J, the gap between germline ends came to 17 bases. The CDR3 protein is CASISGREASYEQYF. CDR3 nucleotides: TGTGCCAGCATCTCTGGACGGGAAGCTTCCTACGAGCAGTACTTC.

This chain links TRBV10-3 with TRBJ2-7; 9 bases fit TRBD2. The CDR3 runs to 17 residues. The germline V gene has CDR1 ENHRY and CDR2 SYGVKD. V lost 8 bases, J lost 0 bases, and 14 bases stayed unmatched. The CDR3 DNA sequence: TGTGCCATCGGAGGGGCCCGAGCGGGAGGTCGCTCCTACGAGCAGTACTTC. It yields the protein CAIGGARAGGRSYEQYF.

CDR3 DNA: TGTGCCAGTAGTATTATCGACAGGAGCTACACCGGGGAGCTGTTTTTT. It is translated as CASSIIDRSYTGELFF. This chain links TRBV19 with TRBJ2-2, with D tentatively TRBD1 (6 bases). There are 16 residues in the CDR3. Trimming removed 3 bases from V and 3 bases from J, with 14 bases in between. CDR1 is LNHDA, CDR2 SQIVND, per germline (reference sequence).

This clone was seen only once. The chain couples TRBV10-1 to TRBJ2-3; 15 nucleotides line up with TRBD2. J lost 1 base, V lost 7 bases, and 9 bases had no gene match. CDR1 is WNHNN and CDR2 is SYGVQD in the germline V gene (reference sequence). The CDR3 extends over 18 amino acids. CDR3 sequence: CASTGLAGGRRGTDTQYF. The CDR3 bases are TGCGCCAGCACCGGACTAGCGGGGGGGCGGAGGGGCACAGATACGCAGTATTTT.

The chain uses TRBV4-2 and TRBJ1-5, with D possibly matching TRBD1 (6 bases). Trimming stripped 0 bases from V and 7 bases from J, with 13 bases between. This CDR3 region has 15 residues. Germline loops: CDR1 LGHNA, CDR2 YNFKEQ. DNA for the CDR3: TGTGCCAGCAGCCAAGAGGTACAGGGAAAACAGCCCCAGCATTTT. This translates into CASSQEVQGKQPQHF.

The genes are TRBV28 and TRBJ2-1, with 11 bases matching TRBD2. The CDR3 loop spans 15 amino acids. V gave up 5 bases and J gave up 8 bases; unmatched junction bases: 8. The germline V gene encodes CDR1 MDHEN and CDR2 SYDVKM. Here the CDR3 reads CASSLSGGGRDEQFF. The CDR3 DNA reads TGTGCCAGCAGTCTTAGCGGGGGGGGACGGGATGAGCAGTTCTTC. The entire variable domain, with the rest obtained from reference TRBV28 and TRBJ2-1, is as follows: DVKVTQSSRYLVKRTGEKVFLECVQDMDHENMFWYRQDPGLGLRLIYFSYDVKMKEKGDIPEGYSVSREKKERFSLILESASTNQTSMYLCASSLSGGGRDEQFFGPGTRLTVL.

CDR3: CASSMADQPQHF. As DNA, the CDR3 is TGTGCCAGTAGTATGGCGGATCAGCCCCAGCATTTT. This chain uses TRBV19 with TRBJ1-5; D is ambiguous. V lost 3 bases, J lost 5 bases, and 5 bases lay in between. The CDR3 has 12 residues. Germline V gives CDR1 LNHDA, CDR2 SQIVND (reference sequence). The full variable domain, rest sourced from reference TRBV19 and TRBJ1-5, is DGGITQSPKYLFRKEGQNVTLSCEQNLNHDAMYWYRQDPGQGLRLIYYSQIVNDFQKGDIAEGYSVSREKKESFPLTVTSAQKNPTAFYLCASSMADQPQHFGDGTRLSIL.

The chain is built from TRBV10-3 and TRBJ1-1; 10 nucleotides match TRBD1. This CDR3 is built from 13 residues. The V gene's germline CDR1 is ENHRY and CDR2 SYGVKD. V shed 6 bases and J 5 bases; nucleotides not matched to a gene: 3. The CDR3 DNA is TGTGCCATCAGGAGGGACAGGGGTACTGAAGCTTTCTTT. Translated, it gives CAIRRDRGTEAFF.

This chain connects TRBV28 to TRBJ2-7; D possibly corresponds to TRBD2 (5 bases). Trimming removed 7 bases from V and 2 bases from J, with 15 bases in between. Germline V lookup: CDR1 MDHEN, CDR2 SYDVKM. This CDR3 contains 14 residues. CDR3 DNA sequence: TGTGCCAGCACCGCAGGCGGGCCAGCCTACGAGCAGTACTTC. Translated: CASTAGGPAYEQYF.

The chain employs TRBV7-3 and TRBJ1-1; perhaps TRBD1 as D (5 bases). The V and J ends lost 6 bases and 4 bases respectively, with 12 bases between them. CDR1 SGHTA and CDR2 FQGTGA come from the germline V gene. The CDR3 length is 13 residues. CDR3 region: CASSRGIGTEAFF. The CDR3 DNA follows: TGTGCCAGCAGTCGGGGGATCGGCACTGAAGCTTTCTTT.

The chain couples TRBV7-3 to TRBJ1-1; 7 bases line up with TRBD1. The germline CDR1 and CDR2 sequences are SGHTA and FQGTGA. The CDR3 is 17 amino acids. J gave up 2 bases and V 5 bases, and 14 bases lay outside the gene matches. CDR3 protein: CASSLRAPRDSNTEAFF. CDR3 nucleotide sequence: TGTGCCAGCAGCCTCCGAGCTCCCCGGGACAGTAACACTGAAGCTTTCTTT.

The V and J genes are TRBV19 and TRBJ1-1, with D maybe TRBD1 (6 bases). Trimming stripped 7 bases from V and 3 bases from J, with 15 bases between. The length of the CDR3 is 14 residues. The germline V gene encodes CDR1 LNHDA and CDR2 SQIVND (reference sequence). CDR3 bases: TGTGCCAGTACCCGGGACACGATCCACACTGAAGCTTTCTTT. It encodes CASTRDTIHTEAFF.

The chain is built from TRBV28 and TRBJ1-1; D gene ambiguous. The CDR3 consists of 13 residues. Germline CDR1 MDHEN, CDR2 SYDVKM. Trimming stripped 7 bases from V and 6 bases from J, with 15 bases between. The CDR3 DNA reads TGTGCCAGCACCTCCCCCCGGAGGGCTGAAGCTTTCTTT. Amino acids: CASTSPRRAEAFF.

This clone showed up just a few times. The chain carries TRBV11-1 and TRBJ1-1, with 7 bases that match TRBD1. Losses at the gene ends were 6 bases for V and 11 bases for J; bases not matched to a gene: 9. The CDR3 loop spans 12 amino acids. CDR1 SGHAT and CDR2 FQDESV come from the germline V gene (reference sequence). The CDR3 is CASSRNRGVAFF. The CDR3 DNA reads TGTGCCAGCAGTCGAAACAGGGGAGTTGCTTTCTTT.

The chain recombines TRBV6-1 with TRBJ1-2; 9 positions agree with TRBD1. The CDR3 totals 15 residues. With 3 bases clipped from V and 5 bases from J, the junction kept 7 bases outside the gene matches. Germline CDR1 and CDR2: MNHNS and SASEGT. CDR3 protein: CASSEDRGTGYGYTF. The DNA for the CDR3 is TGTGCCAGCAGTGAGGACAGGGGTACTGGGTATGGCTACACCTTC.

The rearrangement links TRBV6-1 to TRBJ2-2; D ambiguous. The length of the CDR3 is 15 residues. CDR1 is MNHNS, CDR2 SASEGT, per germline. Trimming cost V 2 bases and J 0 bases, with 7 bases left between them. The CDR3 is CASSEHPANTGELFF. The CDR3 nucleotides are TGTGCCAGCAGTGAACACCCAGCGAACACCGGGGAGCTGTTTTTT.

The chain has TRBV7-9 and TRBJ1-1, with D hard to call. The V end was cut by 6 bases, the J end by 6 bases, with 20 bases between. The CDR3 has 15 amino acids. Looked up from germline, CDR1 is SEHNR and CDR2 is FQNEAQ (reference sequence). This CDR3 reads CASRPNLYSKPEAFF. DNA for the CDR3: TGTGCCAGCAGGCCTAACCTCTATAGTAAACCTGAAGCTTTCTTT.

V is TRBV10-3 and J is TRBJ1-2; 10 nucleotides align to TRBD1. J was trimmed by 7 bases and V by 7 bases; bases with no gene match: 15. CDR1 ENHRY and CDR2 SYGVKD come from the germline V gene. CDR3 length equals 16 residues. In nucleotides, the CDR3 is TGTGCCATCACCTCCCGTTGGGGACAGGGGTTGGGTGGCTACACCTTC. This codes for CAITSRWGQGLGGYTF.